Below, 4 T cell receptor beta chains from the same sample are listed, as sequenced in a study of T-cell reconstitution after alpha-beta-depleted transplantation in children. This sample's TCRbeta library carried unique molecular identifier barcodes. Each CDR3 protein gets one entry after TCRdb re-called the PCR reads with MiXCR. Seen here are 700,000 to 850,000 distinct CDR3 sequences, roughly 15% observed once, and the top ten hold about 5%. The sequenced sample was PBMCs, mostly from graft donor cells, obtained 360 days after TCRalphabeta/CD19-depleted stem cell transplant. These receptors were obtained from a male patient younger than 18 who had a stem cell transplant for acute lymphoblastic leukemia, so the T cells may come from the graft donor.

The table lists this clonotype with many counts. The chain has TRBV29-1 and TRBJ2-3; tentatively, D is TRBD2 (6 bases). The germline CDR1 and CDR2 sequences are SQVTM and ANQGSEA. This CDR3 contains 14 residues. The CDR3 loop reads CAGRSSVYTDTQYF. CDR3 DNA sequence: TGCGCCGGACGGTCTAGCGTATACACAGATACGCAGTATTTT.

This clonotype was seen a handful of times. The chain couples TRBV4-1 to TRBJ2-7; D is uncertain. From germline, CDR1 is MGHRA and CDR2 YSYEKL. The CDR3 runs to 13 residues. The germline V and J ends were trimmed by 0 bases and 3 bases, with 6 bases remaining between them. CDR3 coding DNA: TGCGCCAGCAGCCAAGACCGGATCTACGAGCAGTACTTC. Amino acids: CASSQDRIYEQYF.

This clonotype occurred many times. The chain joins TRBV4-1 to TRBJ2-7; D call uncertain. CDR1 MGHRA and CDR2 YSYEKL come from the germline V gene. Trimming stripped 1 base from V and 2 bases from J, with 6 bases between. CDR3 length: 13 amino acids. DNA for the CDR3: TGCGCCAGCAGCCAAGTTGGGACCTACGAGCAGTACTTC. Amino acids: CASSQVGTYEQYF.

There are a few counts of this clonotype. V and J are TRBV6-2 or TRBV6-3 and TRBJ1-2; the match to TRBD1 covers 11 bases. This CDR3 region has 15 residues. With 5 bases clipped from V and 2 bases from J, the junction kept 4 bases outside the gene matches. Germline CDR1 reads MNHEY; CDR2 reads SVGEGT. The DNA for the CDR3 is TGTGCCAGCAGTCTATGGGACAGGGGGAACTATGGCTACACCTTC. This codes for CASSLWDRGNYGYTF.